This TCR beta chain derives from a study of blood T cell repertoires in COVID-19. Study background: Sites across the United States, Italy and Spain contributed samples from acute and convalescent COVID-19.

Authors' analysis steps: For nucleated cells, counts were estimated from reference gene primer amplification. The method was immunoSEQ multiplex PCR; TCRdb's version includes in-frame clones alone and lacks a portion of them. That table supplies the V and J calls and clone size; D and trimming were determined from the DNA. Of under 400,000 clones in the sample, roughly 85% were seen once. V lost 2 bases, J lost 4 bases, and 5 bases lay in between. This CDR3 is 12 amino acids long. Germline-derived CDR1 and CDR2 are MNHNS and SASEGT. Participants were aged about 18 to 89 years from 20 to 30 US areas. Sequenced material: PBMCs or T cells enriched from blood (not recorded which). The receptor comes from a woman aged 35 to 49 with acute COVID-19. V gene TRBV6-1 combines with J gene TRBJ1-1; D ambiguous. DNA for the CDR3: TGTGCCAGCAGTGAAAGCGTCACTGAAGCTTTCTTT. This encodes CASSESVTEAFF.